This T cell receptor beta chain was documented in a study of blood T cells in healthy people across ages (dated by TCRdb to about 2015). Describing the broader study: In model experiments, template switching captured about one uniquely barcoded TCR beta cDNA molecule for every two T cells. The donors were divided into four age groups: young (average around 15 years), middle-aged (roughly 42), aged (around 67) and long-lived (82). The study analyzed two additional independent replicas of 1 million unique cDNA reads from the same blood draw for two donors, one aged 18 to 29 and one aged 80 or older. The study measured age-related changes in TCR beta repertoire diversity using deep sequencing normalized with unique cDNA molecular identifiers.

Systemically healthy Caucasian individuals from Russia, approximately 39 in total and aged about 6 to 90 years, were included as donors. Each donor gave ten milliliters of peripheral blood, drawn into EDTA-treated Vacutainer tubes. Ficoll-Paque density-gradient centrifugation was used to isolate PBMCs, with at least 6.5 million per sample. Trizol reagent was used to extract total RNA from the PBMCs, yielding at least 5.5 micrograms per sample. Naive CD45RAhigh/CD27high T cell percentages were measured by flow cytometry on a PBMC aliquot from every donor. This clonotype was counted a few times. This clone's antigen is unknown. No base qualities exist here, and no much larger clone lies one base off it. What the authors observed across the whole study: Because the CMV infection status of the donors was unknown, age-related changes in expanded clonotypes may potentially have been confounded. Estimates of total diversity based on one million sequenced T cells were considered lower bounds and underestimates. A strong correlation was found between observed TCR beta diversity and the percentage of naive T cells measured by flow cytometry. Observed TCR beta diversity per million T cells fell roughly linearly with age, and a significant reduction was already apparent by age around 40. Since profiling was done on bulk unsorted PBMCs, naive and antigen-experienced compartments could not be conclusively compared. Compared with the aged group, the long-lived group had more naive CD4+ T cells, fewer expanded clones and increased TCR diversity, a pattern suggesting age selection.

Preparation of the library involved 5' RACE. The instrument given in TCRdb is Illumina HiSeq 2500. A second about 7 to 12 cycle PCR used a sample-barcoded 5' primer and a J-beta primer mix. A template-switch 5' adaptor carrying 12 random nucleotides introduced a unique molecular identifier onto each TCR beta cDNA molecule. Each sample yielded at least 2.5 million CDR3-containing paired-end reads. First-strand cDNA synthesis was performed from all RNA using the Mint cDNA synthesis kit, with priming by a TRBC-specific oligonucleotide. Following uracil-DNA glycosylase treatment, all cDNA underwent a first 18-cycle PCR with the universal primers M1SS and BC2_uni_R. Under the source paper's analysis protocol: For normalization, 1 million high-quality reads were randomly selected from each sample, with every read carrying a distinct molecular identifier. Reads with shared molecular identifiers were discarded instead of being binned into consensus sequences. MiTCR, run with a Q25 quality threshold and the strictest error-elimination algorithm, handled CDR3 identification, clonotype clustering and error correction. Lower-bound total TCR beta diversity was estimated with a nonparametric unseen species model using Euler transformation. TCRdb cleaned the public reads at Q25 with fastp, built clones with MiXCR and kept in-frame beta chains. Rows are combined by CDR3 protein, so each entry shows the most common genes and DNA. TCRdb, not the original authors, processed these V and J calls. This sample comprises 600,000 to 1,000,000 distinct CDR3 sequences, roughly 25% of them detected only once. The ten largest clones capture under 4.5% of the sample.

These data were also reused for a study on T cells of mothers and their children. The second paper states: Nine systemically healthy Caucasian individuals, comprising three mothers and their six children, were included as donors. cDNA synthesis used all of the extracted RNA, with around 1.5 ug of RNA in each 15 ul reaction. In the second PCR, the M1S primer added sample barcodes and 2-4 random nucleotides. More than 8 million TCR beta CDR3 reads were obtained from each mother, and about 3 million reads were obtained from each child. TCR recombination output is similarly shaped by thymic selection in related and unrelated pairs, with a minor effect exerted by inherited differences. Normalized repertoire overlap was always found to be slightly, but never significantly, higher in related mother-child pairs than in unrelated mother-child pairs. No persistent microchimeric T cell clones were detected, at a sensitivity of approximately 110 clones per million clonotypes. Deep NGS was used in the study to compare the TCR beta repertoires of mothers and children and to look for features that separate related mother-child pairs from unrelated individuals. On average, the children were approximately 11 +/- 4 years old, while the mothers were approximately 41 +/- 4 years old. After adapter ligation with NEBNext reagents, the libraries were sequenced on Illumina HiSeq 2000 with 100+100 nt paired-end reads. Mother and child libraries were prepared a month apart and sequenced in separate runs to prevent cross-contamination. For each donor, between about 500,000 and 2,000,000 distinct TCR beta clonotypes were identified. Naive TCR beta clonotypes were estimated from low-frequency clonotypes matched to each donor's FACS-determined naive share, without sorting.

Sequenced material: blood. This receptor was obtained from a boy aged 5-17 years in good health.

The CDR3 in this case is CASSVDSRTTEAFF. In nucleotides, the sequence is TGTGCCAGCAGCGTAGATTCCAGGACCACTGAAGCTTTCTTT. This sequence uses TRBV9 and TRBJ1-1, with no confidently assigned D gene. Reading from cysteine to phenylalanine, the CDR3 counts 14 amino acids. Only CDR3 DNA is held: 42 bases, read in frame from base 1. V sheds 0 bases and J sheds 4 bases, leaving 10 bases between their ends. CDR1 SGDLS and CDR2 YYNGEE are derived from the germline V gene.